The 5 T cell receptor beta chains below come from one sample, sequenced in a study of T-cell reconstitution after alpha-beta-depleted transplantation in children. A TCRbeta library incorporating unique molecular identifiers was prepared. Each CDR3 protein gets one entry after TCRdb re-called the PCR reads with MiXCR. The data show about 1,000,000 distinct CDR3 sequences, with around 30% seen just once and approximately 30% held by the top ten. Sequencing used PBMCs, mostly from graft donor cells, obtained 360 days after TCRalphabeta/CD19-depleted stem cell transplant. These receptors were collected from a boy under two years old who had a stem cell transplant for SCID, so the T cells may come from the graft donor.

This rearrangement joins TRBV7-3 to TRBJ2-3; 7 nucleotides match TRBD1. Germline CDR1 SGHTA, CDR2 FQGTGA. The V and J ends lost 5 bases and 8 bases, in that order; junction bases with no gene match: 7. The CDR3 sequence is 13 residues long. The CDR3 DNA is TGTGCCAGCAGCCCAAAAGGACAGGTTACGCAGTATTTT. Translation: CASSPKGQVTQYF.

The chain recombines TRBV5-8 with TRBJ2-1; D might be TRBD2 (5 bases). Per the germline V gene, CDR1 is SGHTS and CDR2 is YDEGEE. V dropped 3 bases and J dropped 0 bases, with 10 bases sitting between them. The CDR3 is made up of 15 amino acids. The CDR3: CASSSGWDSYNEQFF. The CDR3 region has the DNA TGTGCCAGCAGCTCGGGGTGGGACTCCTACAATGAGCAGTTCTTC.

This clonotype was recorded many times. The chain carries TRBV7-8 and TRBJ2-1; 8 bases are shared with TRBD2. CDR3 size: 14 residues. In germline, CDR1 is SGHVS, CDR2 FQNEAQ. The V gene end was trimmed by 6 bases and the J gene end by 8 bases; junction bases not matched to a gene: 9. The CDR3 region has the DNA TGTGCCAGCAGTAAAGCGGGGGTTCACGATGAGCAGTTCTTC. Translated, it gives CASSKAGVHDEQFF. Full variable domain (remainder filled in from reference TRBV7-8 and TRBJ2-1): GAGVSQSPRYKVAKRGQDVALRCDPISGHVSLFWYQQALGQGPEFLTYFQNEAQLDKSGLPSDRFFAERPEGSVSTLKIQRTQQEDSAVYLCASSKAGVHDEQFFGPGTRLTVL.

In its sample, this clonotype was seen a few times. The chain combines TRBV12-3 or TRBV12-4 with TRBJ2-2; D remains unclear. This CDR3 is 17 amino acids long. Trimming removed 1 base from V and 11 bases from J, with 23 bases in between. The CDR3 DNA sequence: TGTGCCAGCAGTTTAGTCCTACTCCAGTGGGCGCCGGGCGAGCTGTTTTTT. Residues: CASSLVLLQWAPGELFF.

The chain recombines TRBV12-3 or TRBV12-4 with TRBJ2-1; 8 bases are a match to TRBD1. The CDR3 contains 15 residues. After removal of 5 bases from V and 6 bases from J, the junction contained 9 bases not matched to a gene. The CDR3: CASSLLPTGVNEQFF. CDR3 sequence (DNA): TGTGCCAGCAGTCTCCTCCCGACAGGGGTCAATGAGCAGTTCTTC.